The 19 T cell receptor beta chains presented below share a single source sample, sequenced in a study of shared clonotypes between healthy human individuals. TCRdb keeps only in-frame clones here, not all; method: immunoSEQ multiplex PCR. This table has fewer than 3 million clones, 85% to 95% appearing once. Sequencing was carried out using naive CD4+ T cells from PBMCs. Documented subset: CD45RA+ positively selected. Every receptor here comes from a man younger than 30 in good health. Some clones in this sample may be carry-over from other donors' samples.

The chain couples TRBV29-1 to TRBJ2-7; D uncertain. The CDR3 contains 13 residues. V lost 1 base to trimming and J lost 0 bases, with 7 bases between them. Germline V gene lookup returns CDR1 SQVTM and CDR2 ANQGSEA. The CDR3 region has the DNA TGCAGCGTTGAAGGGGTAGACTCCTACGAGCAGTACTTC. Translating gives CSVEGVDSYEQYF.

A note on this clone: Within the sample, other DNA sequences also encode this same CDR3. The chain has TRBV7-8 and TRBJ2-7, with TRBD1 matching 8 bases. CDR1 SGHVS and CDR2 FQNEAQ come from the germline V gene. The CDR3 runs to 12 residues. V lost 4 bases to trimming and J lost 6 bases; unmatched junction nucleotides: 2. DNA for the CDR3: TGTGCCAGCAGCTCCACAGGGGGCGAGCAGTACTTC. This sequence encodes CASSSTGGEQYF.

The gene calls are TRBV2 and TRBJ2-3; D not certain. With 7 bases removed from V and 2 bases from J, the gap between germline ends came to 16 bases. The CDR3 has 15 amino acids. In germline, CDR1 is SNHLY, CDR2 FYNNEI. This CDR3 reads CASTLLGGTTDTQYF. In DNA form, the CDR3 reads TGTGCCAGCACCCTACTGGGCGGCACCACAGATACGCAGTATTTT.

This sequence joins TRBV5-1 and TRBJ2-3; 11 bases line up with TRBD2. Germline CDR1 SGHRS, CDR2 YFSETQ. With V trimmed by 4 bases and J by 2 bases, 6 bases remained unmatched. CDR3 length: 16 amino acids. CDR3 amino acids: CASSEGTSGLTDTQYF. In DNA, the CDR3 is TGCGCCAGCAGCGAGGGGACTAGCGGACTCACAGATACGCAGTATTTT.

The genes are TRBV5-1 and TRBJ2-7; D possibly corresponds to TRBD1 (5 bases). This CDR3 comprises 14 residues. Trimming stripped 0 bases from V and 7 bases from J, with 14 bases between. Germline V gene data show CDR1 as SGHRS and CDR2 as YFSETQ. The CDR3 sequence is CASSLGQGFGEQYF. Here the CDR3 DNA reads TGCGCCAGCAGCTTGGGCCAGGGTTTCGGAGAGCAGTACTTC.

The rearrangement joins TRBV5-1 to TRBJ2-5; the match to TRBD2 covers 10 bases. The CDR3 is 15 residues long. CDR1 and CDR2 from the germline V gene are SGHRS and YFSETQ. The junction had 4 bases not matched to a gene; V was cut back by 0 bases and J by 5 bases. CDR3 region: CASSLALAGVETQYF. The CDR3 DNA is TGCGCCAGCAGCTTGGCTCTAGCGGGAGTGGAGACCCAGTACTTC.

The V call is TRBV28, the J call TRBJ2-2; either TRBD1 or TRBD2 may supply D (5 bases each). Germline CDR1 and CDR2: MDHEN and SYDVKM. V shed 5 bases and J shed 8 bases, with 15 bases lying between them. The CDR3 covers 14 residues. The CDR3 loop reads CASSRTAWGGELFF. The CDR3 nucleotides read TGTGCCAGCAGTAGAACGGCGTGGGGGGGGGAGCTGTTTTTT.

The chain uses TRBV7-3 and TRBJ2-3; 9 positions agree with TRBD1. Germline trimming cut 4 bases from V and 2 bases from J; bases unmatched to any gene: 4. Per germline, CDR1 SGHTA and CDR2 FQGTGA. The length of the CDR3 is 15 residues. Here the CDR3 reads CASSSGTGPTDTQYF. The DNA of the CDR3 is TGTGCCAGCAGCTCCGGGACAGGGCCCACAGATACGCAGTATTTT.

The rearrangement uses TRBV15 and TRBJ1-5; unclear D gene. Germline V gene data show CDR1 as LNHNV and CDR2 as YYDKDF (reference sequence). The CDR3 spans 16 residues. Trimming shortened V by 1 base and J by 0 bases, and 10 bases separated the two germline ends. CDR3 DNA sequence: TGTGCCACCAGCAGAGTGGCGGCTCTTAGCAATCAGCCCCAGCATTTT. As protein: CATSRVAALSNQPQHF.

This sequence joins TRBV18 and TRBJ1-3, with a tentative D call TRBD1 (5 bases). V lost 3 bases and J 0 bases, leaving 15 bases between the germline ends. In germline, CDR1 is KGHSH, CDR2 LQKENI. The CDR3 spans 17 residues. The CDR3 sequence is CASSPRPTAPSGNTIYF. CDR3 DNA: TGTGCCAGCTCACCGAGGCCGACAGCTCCCTCTGGAAACACCATATATTTT.

The V and J genes are TRBV27 and TRBJ2-1; TRBD2 might be the D (6 bases). CDR1 MNHEY and CDR2 SMNVEV come from the germline V gene (reference sequence). V lost 1 base and J 2 bases, leaving 9 bases between the germline ends. The CDR3 has 15 residues. CDR3 sequence (DNA): TGTGCCAGCAGTTTATTCCTAGCGCCCTACAATGAGCAGTTCTTC. Residues: CASSLFLAPYNEQFF.

The chain carries TRBV5-1 and TRBJ2-7; perhaps TRBD1 as D (7 bases). V lost 4 bases and J 3 bases, leaving 17 bases between the germline ends. The CDR3 is 15 residues long. Germline loops: CDR1 SGHRS, CDR2 YFSETQ. CDR3 in amino acids: CASSKVTGTDYEQYF. CDR3 nucleotide sequence: TGCGCCAGCAGCAAAGTGACAGGGACTGACTACGAGCAGTACTTC.

J is TRBJ2-7 and V is TRBV5-1; no definite D call. CDR3 length: 14 residues. V was clipped by 2 bases and J by 1 base, with 10 bases between them. The germline V gene has CDR1 SGHRS and CDR2 YFSETQ. The CDR3 protein is CASSFVGRSYEQYF. CDR3 DNA sequence: TGCGCCAGCAGCTTCGTTGGCAGATCCTACGAGCAGTACTTC. The whole variable domain, filled in from reference TRBV5-1 and TRBJ2-7, reads KAGVTQTPRYLIKTRGQQVTLSCSPISGHRSVSWYQQTPGQGLQFLFEYFSETQRNKGNFPGRFSGRQFSNSRSEMNVSTLELGDSALYLCASSFVGRSYEQYFGPGTRLTVT.

The chain employs TRBV28 and TRBJ1-1; D is undetermined. The V end lost 7 bases, the J end lost 7 bases, and 13 bases lay between the germline ends. The V gene's germline CDR1 is MDHEN and CDR2 SYDVKM. The CDR3 contains 12 residues. DNA for the CDR3: TGTGCCAGCACCCGCGACCGAAGTGAAGCTTTCTTT. Translation: CASTRDRSEAFF.

This chain links TRBV9 with TRBJ2-1, with a tentative D call TRBD2 (5 bases). V was pared by 0 bases and J by 5 bases, with 15 bases between. Looked up from germline, CDR1 is SGDLS and CDR2 is YYNGEE. This CDR3 is built from 16 residues. The CDR3 loop is CASSVGLASNHNEQFF. The CDR3 DNA reads as TGTGCCAGCAGCGTAGGTCTAGCTTCCAACCACAATGAGCAGTTCTTC.

The chain carries TRBV7-3 and TRBJ2-3; D tentatively fits TRBD1 or TRBD2 (6 bases each). V dropped 7 bases and J dropped 4 bases, with 18 bases sitting between them. This CDR3 is 15 amino acids long. Germline lookup yields CDR1 SGHTA and CDR2 FQGTGA. For the CDR3, the DNA is TGTGCCAGCACCCTCACTCCCGGGGGCCCAGATACGCAGTATTTT. Encoded protein: CASTLTPGGPDTQYF.

The chain combines TRBV13 with TRBJ1-1; TRBD1 might be the D (5 bases). CDR1 and CDR2 from the germline V gene are PRHDT and FYEKMQ (reference sequence). V dropped 2 bases and J dropped 6 bases, with 13 bases sitting between them. The CDR3 runs to 14 residues. CDR3 bases: TGTGCCAGCAGCTTAAAGGGGCGGGAGGCTGAAGCTTTCTTT. This encodes CASSLKGREAEAFF.

This clone appeared a single time. This chain uses TRBV5-1 with TRBJ2-3; 9 positions agree with TRBD2. The germline gives CDR1 SGHRS, CDR2 YFSETQ. Trimming cost V 0 bases and J 8 bases; bases outside gene matches: 10. This CDR3 comprises 16 residues. Here the CDR3 DNA reads TGCGCCAGCAGCTTGGATTTCGGGACTAGCACCCGTACGCAGTATTTT. As protein: CASSLDFGTSTRTQYF. Drawing the rest from reference TRBV5-1 and TRBJ2-3, the complete variable domain is KAGVTQTPRYLIKTRGQQVTLSCSPISGHRSVSWYQQTPGQGLQFLFEYFSETQRNKGNFPGRFSGRQFSNSRSEMNVSTLELGDSALYLCASSLDFGTSTRTQYFGPGTRLTVL.

This clone was seen more than once but under ten times. The same CDR3 also results from other DNA sequences found in this sample. The chain combines TRBV30 with TRBJ1-1, with unresolved D. Per germline, CDR1 GTSNPN and CDR2 SVGIG (reference sequence). This CDR3 has 13 residues. V was pared by 3 bases and J by 1 base, with 9 bases between. CDR3 residues: CAWSLQRNTEAFF. In DNA form, the CDR3 reads TGTGCCTGGAGCCTACAGAGGAACACTGAAGCTTTCTTT.